This T cell receptor beta chain was sequenced during a study of cytomegalovirus exposure and HLA in healthy donors. Study observations and caveats: The study flagged around 160 TCR beta chains as cytomegalovirus-associated. Most TCR sequences were uncommon, yet certain public TCRs appeared in many donors.

Details on this clone: The antigen is undetermined.

Per the germline V gene, CDR1 is SQVTM and CDR2 is ANQGSEA. V shed 4 bases, J shed 6 bases, and the junction held 7 bases outside the gene matches. The CDR3 is 14 residues long. The assay was immunoSEQ multiplex PCR, and TCRdb's table has in-frame clones only and misses some. This table has around 150,000 clones, 70% to 90% appearing once. Sequencing was carried out using PBMCs. This chain links TRBV29-1 with TRBJ2-2; 8 nucleotides align to TRBD1. The sequence was obtained from a woman aged 18-29 years in good health and CMV-seropositive. CDR3 nucleotide sequence: TGCAGCGTTGTAGTTGCAGGGGGCTCCGGGGAGCTGTTTTTT. It specifies CSVVVAGGSGELFF.